This TCR beta chain stems from a study of Graves' ophthalmopathy and Graves' hyperthyroidism. RNA transcripts yielded amplified TCR beta CDR3 regions. First-round RT-PCR with HTBI primers preceded a second-round multiplex PCR. A single record per CDR3 protein comes from TCRdb applying MiXCR to the multiplex PCR reads. The sample lists around 660,000 distinct CDR3 sequences, about 38% occurring once. The germline V gene has CDR1 SGHTA and CDR2 FQGNSA. The CDR3 is made up of 18 amino acids. V was cut by 6 bases and J by 7 bases, with 25 bases left in between. Study observations and caveats: Blood contained most expanded thyroid clonotypes exceeding 0.001 frequency.

This clonotype was counted at least ten times. As yet, its antigen is unknown. This chain links TRBV7-2 with TRBJ1-6; TRBD1 is a possible D gene (6 bases). This sequence was found in an adult man with Graves' ophthalmopathy. Sequencing was done on a sample of peripheral blood. The CDR3 DNA sequence: TGTGCCAGCAGTTTCTCCCCACAGGGAAATAAGAGAAATTCACCCCTCCACTTT. This gives the protein CASSFSPQGNKRNSPLHF.